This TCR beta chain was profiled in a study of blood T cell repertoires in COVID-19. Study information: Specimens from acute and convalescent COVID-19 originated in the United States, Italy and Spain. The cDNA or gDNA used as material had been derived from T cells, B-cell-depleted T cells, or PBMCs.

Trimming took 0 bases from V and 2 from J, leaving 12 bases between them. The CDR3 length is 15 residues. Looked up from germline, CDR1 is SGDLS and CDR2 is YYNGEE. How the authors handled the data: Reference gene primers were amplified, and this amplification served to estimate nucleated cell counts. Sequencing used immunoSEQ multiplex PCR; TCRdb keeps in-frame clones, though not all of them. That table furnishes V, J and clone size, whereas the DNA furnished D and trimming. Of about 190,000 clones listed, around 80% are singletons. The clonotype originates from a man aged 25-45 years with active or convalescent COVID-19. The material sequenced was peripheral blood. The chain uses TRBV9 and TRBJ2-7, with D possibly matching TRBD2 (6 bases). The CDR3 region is CASSVDAGNPYEQYF. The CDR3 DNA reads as TGTGCCAGCAGCGTAGATGCGGGGAACCCCTACGAGCAGTACTTC.